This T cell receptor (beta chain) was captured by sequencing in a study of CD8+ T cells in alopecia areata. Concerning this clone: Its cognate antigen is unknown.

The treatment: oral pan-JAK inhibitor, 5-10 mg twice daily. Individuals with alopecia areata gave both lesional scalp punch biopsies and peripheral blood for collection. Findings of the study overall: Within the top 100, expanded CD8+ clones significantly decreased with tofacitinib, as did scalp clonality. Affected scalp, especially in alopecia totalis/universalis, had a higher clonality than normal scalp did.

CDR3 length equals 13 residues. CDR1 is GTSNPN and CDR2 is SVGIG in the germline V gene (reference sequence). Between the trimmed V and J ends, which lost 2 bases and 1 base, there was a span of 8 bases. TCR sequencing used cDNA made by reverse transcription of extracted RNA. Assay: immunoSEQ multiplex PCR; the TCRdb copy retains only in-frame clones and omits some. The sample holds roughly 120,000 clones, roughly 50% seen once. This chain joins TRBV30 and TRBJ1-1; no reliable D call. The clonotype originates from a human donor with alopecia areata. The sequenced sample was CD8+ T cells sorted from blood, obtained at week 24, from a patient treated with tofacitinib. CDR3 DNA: TGTGCCTGGAGTCCCGGACGGAACACTGAAGCTTTCTTT. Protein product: CAWSPGRNTEAFF.